Detailed here is one T cell receptor beta chain. Its antigen is not identified. This specimen belongs to a study of OX40 agonist ivuxolimab in advanced cancers. Study as a whole: Patients were dosed with the agonistic anti-OX40 (CD134) antibody ivuxolimab. The study reported partial responses in three patients: one hepatocellular carcinoma, two cutaneous melanoma.

TCRdb's table, derived via immunoSEQ multiplex PCR, lists solely in-frame clones and lacks some. Counted here are under 70,000 clones, around 91% occurring once; the ten biggest clones make up around 6.9%. This CDR3 contains 16 residues. V shed 5 bases and J 4 bases; nucleotides not matched to a gene: 5. CDR1 is SGHVS, CDR2 FQNEAQ, per germline. Study-wide points: Clonal expansion among partial responders at 0.1-3.0 mg/kg ranked near the lowest.

Prior autoimmune disease or systemic immunosuppression barred patients. V gene TRBV7-8 combines with J gene TRBJ2-2; TRBD2 matches 12 bases. The specimen was CD4+ or CD8+ T cells sorted from blood, collected in a trial of the OX40 agonist ivuxolimab. This receptor was identified in an adult with an advanced solid tumor such as melanoma, head and neck, liver or kidney cancer. CDR3 bases: TGTGCCAGCAGCCCTAGCGGGAGGGGGGGCACCGGGGAGCTGTTTTTT. Translating it yields CASSPSGRGGTGELFF.